The following is a T cell receptor (beta chain) sequence with its context. V gave up 3 bases and J gave up 6 bases, with 10 bases separating them. The CDR3 covers 13 residues. Germline CDR1 is KGHSH and CDR2 is LQKENI. The sample originates from a study of blood T cell repertoires in COVID-19. Whole-study context: Spain, Italy and the United States supplied samples that represented acute and convalescent COVID-19.

The repertoire was sequenced with immunoSEQ multiplex PCR; TCRdb's copy has only in-frame clones and lacks some. The table includes roughly 200,000 clones, around nine tenths detected once. The chain combines TRBV18 with TRBJ2-3; no clear D. This clonotype was sampled from a woman aged 18 to 35 who had recovered from COVID-19. Input material: peripheral blood. In DNA form, the CDR3 reads TGTGCCAGCTCACCGACTCCAGATGATACGCAGTATTTT. Protein: CASSPTPDDTQYF.